This T cell receptor (beta chain) was identified during a study of blood T cell repertoires in COVID-19. Study as a whole: The United States, Italy and Spain provided the acute and convalescent COVID-19 samples.

The CDR3 runs to 11 residues. In germline, CDR1 is SNHLY, CDR2 FYNNEI. The junction had 3 bases not matched to a gene; V was cut back by 7 bases and J by 9 bases. The protocol was immunoSEQ multiplex PCR, while the TCRdb copy is restricted to in-frame clones and leaves out a portion. The repertoire holds 200,000 to 250,000 clones, with around 86% as singletons. Participants were aged about 18 to 100 years from some 24 US areas. Sequenced input: PBMCs or T cells enriched from blood (not recorded which). The TCR originated in a woman aged 35 to 49 with acute COVID-19. The rearrangement joins TRBV2 to TRBJ2-7, with 10 positions matching TRBD2. The CDR3 region is CASKREGGQYF. In nucleotides, the CDR3 is TGTGCCAGCAAGCGGGAGGGGGGGCAGTACTTC.